Below are 18 T cell receptor beta chains sequenced from a single sample in a study of T cells after yellow fever vaccination. MiXCR, run by TCRdb on the 5' RACE reads, gives a single entry per CDR3 protein. The data contain hundreds of thousands of distinct CDR3 sequences, around 10% of them singletons. The sample consisted of CD4+ T cells sorted from PBMCs, taken 5 days after the yellow fever booster vaccination. These receptors were taken from a young man who received the YFV17D yellow fever vaccine.

This clonotype was seen a few times. Its ends do not fully match the called genes, so a read error is possible. The chain links TRBV12-3 or TRBV12-4 to TRBJ1-3, with D unclear. This CDR3 comprises 13 residues. The CDR3, as DNA: TGTGCCAGCAGAACAAACTCTGGAAACACCACATATTTT. Its translation is CASRTNSGNTTYF.

This clonotype was recorded a few times. The chain uses TRBV11-2 and TRBJ1-6; D not certain. Germline CDR1 reads SGHAT; CDR2 reads FQNNGV. CDR3 length: 13 residues. V was pared by 1 base and J by 9 bases, with 7 bases between. CDR3 protein: CASSLVGISPLHF. The DNA for the CDR3 is TGTGCCAGCAGCTTAGTGGGGATTTCACCCCTCCACTTT.

The rearrangement links TRBV5-1 to TRBJ1-4; D might be TRBD1 (5 bases). From germline, CDR1 is SGHRS and CDR2 YFSETQ. Trimming pared 4 bases from V and 3 bases from J, leaving 13 bases between. CDR3 length: 15 amino acids. The CDR3 sequence: CASSLGTSPNEKLFF. The CDR3 nucleotides are TGCGCCAGCAGCCTTGGGACGTCTCCTAATGAAAAACTGTTTTTT.

The table lists this clonotype with a few counts. The V gene is TRBV20-1, the J gene TRBJ2-7; 8 bases map to TRBD2. The CDR3 has 14 residues. J was trimmed by 2 bases and V by 4 bases; bases with no gene match: 7. Germline assignment: CDR1 DFQATT and CDR2 SNEGSKA (reference sequence). The CDR3 nucleotides are TGCAGTGCTACTATAGCGGGGAGGACCTACGAGCAGTACTTC. Translated, it gives CSATIAGRTYEQYF.

This clonotype was seen a few times. The chain has TRBV10-3 and TRBJ1-6; 7 nucleotides line up with TRBD1. Trimming at V came to 0 bases and at J to 0 bases, leaving 2 bases not matched to a gene. There are 17 residues in the CDR3. The germline gives CDR1 ENHRY, CDR2 SYGVKD. CDR3 sequence reads: CAISESPGGSYNSPLHF. Written as DNA, the CDR3 is TGTGCCATCAGTGAGTCTCCAGGGGGCTCCTATAATTCACCCCTCCACTTT.

The chain has TRBV5-6 and TRBJ1-1, with unresolved D. There are 14 residues in the CDR3. V was clipped by 0 bases and J by 0 bases, with 6 bases between them. The V gene's germline CDR1 is SGHDT and CDR2 YYEEEE. CDR3 sequence: CASSLASLNTEAFF. CDR3 DNA: TGTGCCAGCAGCTTGGCCTCCTTGAACACTGAAGCTTTCTTT.

V usage is TRBV18 and J usage is TRBJ2-7, with 8 bases identical to TRBD1. This CDR3 has 15 residues. CDR1 is KGHSH and CDR2 is LQKENI in the germline V gene. V was pared by 6 bases and J by 0 bases, with 7 bases of the junction left unmatched. The CDR3 loop reads CASSPGTGDSYEQYV. The CDR3 coding sequence is TGTGCCAGCTCGCCCGGGACAGGAGACTCCTACGAGCAGTACGTC.

The table lists this clonotype with many counts. This chain links TRBV7-9 with TRBJ1-2; D remains unclear. V was clipped by 5 bases and J by 1 base, with 5 bases between them. CDR1 and CDR2 (germline): SEHNR, FQNEAQ (reference sequence). The CDR3 covers 12 residues. This CDR3 is CASSRSNYGYTF. The CDR3 DNA reads TGTGCCAGCAGCAGAAGTAACTATGGCTACACCTTC.

The chain combines TRBV7-2 with TRBJ2-5; D gene ambiguous. CDR1 is SGHTA and CDR2 is FQGNSA in the germline V gene. Trimming removed 5 bases at V and 5 bases at J, with 15 bases between. This CDR3 spans 14 amino acids. The CDR3, as DNA: TGTGCCAGCAGCATACTACGGTGGTCCGAGACCCAGTACTTC. This sequence encodes CASSILRWSETQYF.

This clonotype has only a few counts. This chain uses TRBV6-5 with TRBJ1-6; the D gene is possibly TRBD1 (5 bases). Trimming removed 6 bases from V and 9 bases from J, with 9 bases in between. There are 12 residues in the CDR3. CDR1 and CDR2 (germline): MNHEY, SVGAGI. CDR3 sequence (DNA): TGTGCCAGCAGCAGGGCGAGTTCACCCCTCCACTTT. Its translation is CASSRASSPLHF.

This clonotype has just a few counts. The CDR3 loop is CASSYSMGQGAESVYEQYV. DNA for the CDR3: TGTGCCAGCAGTTACTCGATGGGACAGGGAGCAGAATCTGTCTACGAGCAGTACGTC. The chain combines TRBV6-2 or TRBV6-3 with TRBJ2-7; 9 bases fit TRBD1. CDR1 and CDR2 from the germline V gene are MNHEY and SVGEGT. The V segment lost 0 bases and the J segment 3 bases; nucleotides outside the gene matches: 15. The CDR3 length is 19 residues.

This clonotype has just a few counts. The genes are TRBV20-1 and TRBJ1-6; no clear D gene. Per germline, CDR1 DFQATT and CDR2 SNEGSKA (reference sequence). The CDR3 loop spans 13 amino acids. V was shortened by 6 bases and J by 4 bases, with 10 bases between the two germline ends. Here the CDR3 DNA reads TGCAGTGCCCTGGCAGAATATAATTCACCCCTCCACTTT. Translating it yields CSALAEYNSPLHF.

This clonotype was seen repeatedly, ten times or more. The chain combines TRBV9 with TRBJ1-2, with no clear D. Germline assignment: CDR1 SGDLS and CDR2 YYNGEE. The V and J ends lost 4 bases and 2 bases respectively, with 15 bases between them. The CDR3 runs to 15 residues. CDR3 loop: CASSPQEGRNYGYTF. The CDR3 nucleotides are TGTGCCAGCAGCCCCCAGGAGGGCAGGAACTATGGCTACACCTTC.

The gene calls are TRBV7-9 and TRBJ1-1; 7 bases line up with TRBD1. J was trimmed by 2 bases and V by 6 bases; bases with no gene match: 6. Germline CDR1 reads SEHNR; CDR2 reads FQNEAQ (reference sequence). The CDR3 is 14 residues long. Here the CDR3 reads CASSRRGFNTEAFF. CDR3 DNA sequence: TGTGCCAGCAGTCGCAGGGGGTTCAACACTGAAGCTTTCTTT.

The chain recombines TRBV6-6 with TRBJ1-2; D not certain. The length of the CDR3 is 11 residues. Between the trimmed V and J ends, which lost 6 bases and 8 bases, there was a span of 10 bases. Per germline, CDR1 MNHNY and CDR2 SVGAGI (reference sequence). The CDR3 DNA reads TGTGCCAGCAGACGGTCTCGCGGCTACACCTTC. Translating gives CASRRSRGYTF.

This rearrangement joins TRBV4-3 to TRBJ2-4; no definite D call. The CDR3 sequence is 14 residues long. The germline V gene encodes CDR1 LGHNA and CDR2 YSLEER. The V end was cut by 0 bases, the J end by 8 bases, with 11 bases between. The CDR3 nucleotides read TGCGCCAGCAGCCAAGACGGTCCGTTGGACATTCAGTACTTC. This codes for CASSQDGPLDIQYF.

V gene TRBV20-1 combines with J gene TRBJ2-6; D uncertain. The CDR3 totals 14 residues. Trimming cost V 1 base and J 0 bases, with 4 bases left between them. Germline-derived CDR1 and CDR2 are DFQATT and SNEGSKA (reference sequence). CDR3 residues: CSARVTSGANVLTF. CDR3 in DNA: TGCAGTGCTAGAGTGACCTCTGGGGCCAACGTCCTGACTTTC.

This clonotype has a handful of counts. The V gene is TRBV6-5, the J gene TRBJ1-5; weak D call: TRBD1 (6 bases). This CDR3 is 14 amino acids long. The V end was cut by 8 bases, the J end by 6 bases, with 17 bases between. Germline lookup yields CDR1 MNHEY and CDR2 SVGAGI. CDR3 bases: TGTGCCAGCGGAGAATCGGGGGCTCGTCAGCCCCAGCATTTT. Its translation is CASGESGARQPQHF.